This TCR beta chain was found in a study of human T cells and chemical hapten exposure. Study-wide points: Alopecia affecting every donor means their immune response may not match healthy people's. No shift was seen in TCRs above 1 in 1000 frequency with DPC sensitization.

Time point specified: patch test 3, about 24 weeks after DPC sensitization. The treatment here: therapeutic diphenylcyclopropenone sensitization with weekly scalp DPC. V shed 7 bases, J shed 7 bases, and the junction held 9 bases outside the gene matches. The V gene's germline CDR1 is SQVTM and CDR2 ANQGSEA. CDR3 length: 13 residues. For this clonotype: What it binds is not known.

The library gave individual cDNA molecules unique molecular identifiers. One entry per CDR3 protein, called by TCRdb with MiXCR from the RACE reads. This sample has about 110,000 distinct CDR3 sequences; 30% to 35% occur once, and the top ten carry around 2.8%. The receptor comes from a man aged 35 to 55 with alopecia areata. Some clones in this sample may be carry-over from other donors' samples. The genes are TRBV29-1 and TRBJ2-7; 11 bases line up with TRBD2. Material: whole blood, obtained in connection with sensitization to the hapten diphenylcyclopropenone (DPC). Written as DNA, the CDR3 is TGCAGCGGTCCCGGGACTAGCGGCGGGGAGCAGTACGTC. As protein: CSGPGTSGGEQYV.